This entry lists 10 T cell receptor beta chains sequenced from one sample in a study of blood T cell repertoires in COVID-19. Some clones are missing from TCRdb's copy, which holds only in-frame ones; the method was immunoSEQ multiplex PCR. This table has 60,000 to 70,000 clones, about 81% appearing once. The sequencing sample was made of peripheral blood. These receptors all stem from a man aged 80 or over with acute or convalescent COVID-19.

V gene TRBV4-1 combines with J gene TRBJ2-5, with TRBD2 matching 10 bases. This CDR3 is 19 amino acids long. The V segment lost 3 bases and the J segment 5 bases; nucleotides outside the gene matches: 18. The germline V gene has CDR1 MGHRA and CDR2 YSYEKL. The CDR3 spells CASSQIGLAGVLSRETQYF. The CDR3, as DNA: TGCGCCAGCAGCCAGATCGGGCTAGCGGGAGTCTTATCGAGGGAGACCCAGTACTTC.

This clone was counted a single time. This chain connects TRBV9 to TRBJ1-2; D call uncertain. With 0 bases removed from V and 6 bases from J, the gap between germline ends came to 12 bases. The CDR3 runs to 14 residues. Germline V gene lookup returns CDR1 SGDLS and CDR2 YYNGEE. The CDR3 DNA reads TGTGCCAGCAGCGTAGCGGGGAGTTGGAATGGCTACACCTTC. Translated, it gives CASSVAGSWNGYTF.

V usage is TRBV28 and J usage is TRBJ2-4, with 7 bases lining up with TRBD2. CDR3 length equals 13 residues. Germline CDR1 MDHEN, CDR2 SYDVKM. With 2 bases clipped from V and 8 bases from J, the junction kept 3 bases outside the gene matches. CDR3 coding DNA: TGTGCCAGCAGTTTAGTGGGGAGGGACATTCAGTACTTC. It is translated as CASSLVGRDIQYF.

The J gene is TRBJ2-5, the V gene TRBV7-3; 8 nucleotides agree with TRBD1. The CDR3 covers 14 residues. Germline-derived CDR1 and CDR2 are SGHTA and FQGTGA. After removal of 3 bases from V and 3 bases from J, the junction contained 3 bases not matched to a gene. CDR3: CASSFDRGEETQYF. The DNA for the CDR3 is TGTGCCAGCAGCTTCGACAGGGGAGAAGAGACCCAGTACTTC. The variable domain in full, with the rest retrieved from reference TRBV7-3 and TRBJ2-5, is GAGVSQTPSNKVTEKGKYVELRCDPISGHTALYWYRQSLGQGPEFLIYFQGTGAADDSGLPNDRFFAVRPEGSVSTLKIQRTERGDSAVYLCASSFDRGEETQYFGPGTRLLVL.

The sample holds many counts of this clone. The CDR3 loop is CASSKKGFSDRTKLFF. The CDR3 nucleotides read TGTGCCAGCAGCAAGAAGGGATTTAGTGACAGGACTAAACTGTTTTTT. The V gene is TRBV21-1, the J gene TRBJ1-4; TRBD1, as called in the table, went unchecked against the DNA. TRBV21-1 corresponds to a pseudogene. This CDR3 has 16 residues.

CDR3 in amino acids: CASSVGTGVRGETQYF. In DNA form, the CDR3 reads TGTGCCAGCAGCGTAGGAACAGGCGTGAGAGGAGAGACCCAGTACTTC. This chain links TRBV9 with TRBJ2-5, with a possible D match to TRBD1 (5 bases). The CDR3 consists of 16 residues. Trimming took off 0 bases at V and 4 bases at J, with 16 bases between the two ends. From germline, CDR1 is SGDLS and CDR2 YYNGEE.

This clone was observed a single time. The chain employs TRBV28 and TRBJ2-7, with D uncertain. Trimming shortened V by 10 bases and J by 9 bases, and 16 bases separated the two germline ends. Germline CDR1 reads MDHEN; CDR2 reads SYDVKM. The CDR3 runs to 11 residues. The CDR3 region is CATLDPPRQYF. The CDR3 DNA is TGTGCCACCCTTGATCCCCCCAGGCAGTACTTC.

The chain uses TRBV4-1 and TRBJ2-2; 10 bases are a match to TRBD2. Losses at the gene ends were 2 bases for V and 2 bases for J; bases not matched to a gene: 2. The CDR3 runs 16 residues. Germline V gene data show CDR1 as MGHRA and CDR2 as YSYEKL. The CDR3 DNA reads TGCGCCAGCAGCCAAAGGACTAGCGGAAACACCGGGGAGCTGTTTTTT. Encoded protein: CASSQRTSGNTGELFF.

V gene TRBV5-1 combines with J gene TRBJ2-7; D might be TRBD1 (6 bases). Trimming left V 4 bases short and J 6 bases short, with 14 bases between. The germline V gene encodes CDR1 SGHRS and CDR2 YFSETQ. The CDR3 extends over 13 amino acids. The CDR3 DNA is TGCGCCAGCAGCGGGGACACGGCGGGCGAGCAGTACTTC. Protein product: CASSGDTAGEQYF. Variable domain in full (rest from reference TRBV5-1 and TRBJ2-7): KAGVTQTPRYLIKTRGQQVTLSCSPISGHRSVSWYQQTPGQGLQFLFEYFSETQRNKGNFPGRFSGRQFSNSRSEMNVSTLELGDSALYLCASSGDTAGEQYFGPGTRLTVT.

The chain uses TRBV19 and TRBJ2-7, with 13 bases identical to TRBD2. The CDR3 is 20 residues long. Germline assignment: CDR1 LNHDA and CDR2 SQIVND (reference sequence). J was trimmed by 2 bases and V by 6 bases; bases with no gene match: 19. The CDR3 loop is CASRTRRLTSGRAQPYEQYF. CDR3 nucleotide sequence: TGTGCCAGTAGAACGCGGCGACTAACTAGCGGGAGGGCCCAGCCCTACGAGCAGTACTTC.